This TCR beta chain was observed in a study of vaccination and CD4 T cells after COVID-19. With the Oncomine TCR Beta short-read assay, DNA from cultured CD4+ T cells was sequenced. TCRdb re-called the PCR reads through MiXCR, storing one row per CDR3 protein. The sample records some 21,000 distinct CDR3 sequences, around 35% being singletons. The trim removed 2 bases at V and 2 bases at J, leaving 5 bases unmatched. CDR1 and CDR2 from the germline V gene are DFQATT and SNEGSKA (reference sequence). This CDR3 contains 14 residues. Treatment denoted: 10-day PBMC culture with coronavirus spike peptide pools or control peptides (ViraFEST assay). Cells were cultured for around 10 days, and then CD4+ T cells were isolated by negative selection. Study outcomes and limitations: Convalescent patients' vaccine-specific clones were spike mono-reactive in 304 of 307 cases.

About this clonotype: Its matching antigen is unknown.

The genes are TRBV20-1 and TRBJ1-2; the match to TRBD1 covers 7 bases. This receptor was identified in a human donor who had recovered from COVID-19. This material consisted of CD4+ T cells from blood, cultured in vitro, taken before SARS-CoV-2 vaccination. Here the CDR3 reads CSARPPGQNYGYTF. As DNA, the CDR3 is TGCAGTGCTAGACCTCCGGGACAGAACTATGGCTACACCTTC.